Listed here are 32 T cell receptor beta chains from one sample, sequenced in a study of cytomegalovirus exposure and HLA in healthy donors. With 60 Vbeta and 13 Jbeta primers, the PCR was carried out. Only in-frame clones appear in the TCRdb table, and some are missing; sequencing was by immunoSEQ multiplex PCR. This table holds roughly 170,000 clones, 60% to 80% found once. Sequenced: PBMCs. Receptor source: a woman aged 50 to 65 in good health and CMV-seropositive.

The V gene is TRBV15, the J gene TRBJ2-1; 8 bases match TRBD2. Trimming at V came to 3 bases and at J to 7 bases, leaving 8 bases not matched to a gene. Germline V gene sequence: CDR1 LNHNV, CDR2 YYDKDF (reference sequence). This CDR3 is built from 15 residues. The CDR3, as DNA: TGTGCCACCAGCAGGGTTTCGGGGGGGCGAAATGAGCAGTTCTTC. Its protein is CATSRVSGGRNEQFF.

Written as DNA, the CDR3 is TGTGCCAGTAGCTTACAGGCTGCTAGCACAGATACGCAGTATTTT. Its protein is CASSLQAASTDTQYF. The chain links TRBV19 to TRBJ2-3; possibly TRBD1 for D (5 bases). The V gene lost 6 bases and the J gene lost 0 bases, with 13 bases spanning the gap. Per the germline V gene, CDR1 is LNHDA and CDR2 is SQIVND (reference sequence). The CDR3 extends over 15 amino acids.

The chain carries TRBV5-1 and TRBJ2-5, with TRBD1 matching over 9 bases. Germline CDR1 is SGHRS and CDR2 is YFSETQ. V shed 4 bases and J 5 bases; nucleotides not matched to a gene: 6. CDR3 size: 14 residues. The CDR3 loop reads CASSAGTGRETQYF. CDR3 bases: TGCGCCAGCAGCGCAGGGACAGGGCGGGAGACCCAGTACTTC.

The gene calls are TRBV23-1 and TRBJ2-1; no definite D call. TRBV23-1 is given ORF status, its function remaining uncertain. V was cut by 0 bases and J by 0 bases, with 6 bases left in between. The CDR3 spans 15 residues. The CDR3 sequence: CASSQSSSSYNEQFF. CDR3 bases: TGCGCCAGCAGTCAATCTAGCAGCTCCTACAATGAGCAGTTCTTC.

The chain recombines TRBV4-1 with TRBJ1-2, with 7 bases matching TRBD1. The CDR3 is made up of 14 amino acids. The germline V gene has CDR1 MGHRA and CDR2 YSYEKL. V shed 3 bases, J shed 4 bases, and the junction held 5 bases outside the gene matches. Here the CDR3 reads CASSQGKGAYGYTF. The DNA of the CDR3 is TGCGCCAGCAGCCAGGGGAAGGGGGCCTATGGCTACACCTTC.

V is TRBV11-1 and J is TRBJ1-6; maybe TRBD1 (5 bases). The CDR3 is made up of 15 amino acids. Germline CDR1 SGHAT, CDR2 FQDESV (reference sequence). The V gene lost 2 bases and the J gene lost 12 bases, with 17 bases spanning the gap. DNA of the CDR3: TGTGCCAGCAGCTTATCTCGGCAGGGTATACGACCCCTCCACTTT. Its translation: CASSLSRQGIRPLHF.

The DNA of the CDR3 is TGTGCCTCCTTCTACGCGGGAACCGGGGAGCTGTTTTTT. The encoded protein is CASFYAGTGELFF. The V and J genes are TRBV18 and TRBJ2-2; D might be TRBD2 (6 bases). The ends were cut back, 11 bases at V and 5 bases at J, with 15 bases in the middle. Germline V gene lookup returns CDR1 KGHSH and CDR2 LQKENI. This CDR3 region has 13 residues.

In this sample, this clone turned up a few times. The chain joins TRBV6-1 to TRBJ2-3, with 7 bases aligning to TRBD1. The V segment lost 8 bases and the J segment 0 bases; nucleotides outside the gene matches: 8. Germline-derived CDR1 and CDR2 are MNHNS and SASEGT. This CDR3 has 15 amino acids. CDR3 DNA sequence: TGTGCCAGCCTATCAGGACAGGCGAGCACAGATACGCAGTATTTT. Its translation is CASLSGQASTDTQYF.

The CDR3 DNA sequence: TGCGCCAGCAGCCCGGACAGACAGAATTCACCCCTCCACTTT. Its translation: CASSPDRQNSPLHF. V gene TRBV5-1 combines with J gene TRBJ1-6, with D possibly TRBD1 on 6 matching bases. This CDR3 is 14 amino acids long. Germline V gene lookup returns CDR1 SGHRS and CDR2 YFSETQ. Trimming stripped 4 bases from V and 7 bases from J, with 12 bases between.

The CDR3 nucleotides are TGCGCCAGCAGCCAAGATGGGGGGGGTCGGAGTCAGCCCCAGCATTTT. Translation: CASSQDGGGRSQPQHF. The gene calls are TRBV4-1 and TRBJ1-5; D may be TRBD1 (5 bases). Looked up from germline, CDR1 is MGHRA and CDR2 is YSYEKL. Trimming shortened V by 0 bases and J by 6 bases, and 15 bases separated the two germline ends. The CDR3 extends over 16 amino acids.

The chain uses TRBV12-5 and TRBJ1-5; D is undetermined. V was trimmed by 7 bases and J by 6 bases, leaving 13 bases between them. This CDR3 is built from 13 residues. In germline, CDR1 is LGHNT, CDR2 FRNRAP. CDR3 residues: CASAYTFLQPQHF. Here the CDR3 DNA reads TGTGCTAGTGCCTATACGTTTCTTCAGCCCCAGCATTTT. The full variable domain, in which reference TRBV12-5 and TRBJ1-5 provide the parts outside the CDR3, is DARVTQTPRHKVTEMGQEVTMRCQPILGHNTVFWYRQTMMQGLELLAYFRNRAPLDDSGMPKDRFSAEMPDATLATLKIQPSEPRDSAVYFCASAYTFLQPQHFGDGTRLSIL.

The chain employs TRBV18 and TRBJ1-5; D possibly corresponds to TRBD1 (5 bases). Looked up from germline, CDR1 is KGHSH and CDR2 is LQKENI. Trimming removed 6 bases at V and 5 bases at J, with 14 bases between. This CDR3 is 14 amino acids long. The CDR3: CASSAGGSYQPQHF. CDR3 bases: TGTGCCAGCTCCGCCGGGGGGTCTTATCAGCCCCAGCATTTT. Combining the CDR3 with reference TRBV18 and TRBJ1-5 gives the whole variable domain NAGVMQNPRHLVRRRGQEARLRCSPMKGHSHVYWYRQLPEEGLKFMVYLQKENIIDESGMPKERFSAEFPKEGPSILRIQQVVRGDSAAYFCASSAGGSYQPQHFGDGTRLSIL.

The CDR3 DNA sequence: TGCGCCAGCAGCTCGGGACAGGCCTTTAATCAGCCCCAGCATTTT. Protein: CASSSGQAFNQPQHF. The J gene is TRBJ1-5, the V gene TRBV4-1; 8 bases are shared with TRBD1. The CDR3 has 15 amino acids. Looked up from germline, CDR1 is MGHRA and CDR2 is YSYEKL. V was clipped by 5 bases and J by 4 bases; unmatched bases: 7.

This rearrangement joins TRBV5-1 to TRBJ2-7; 8 bases line up with TRBD2. Germline CDR1 and CDR2: SGHRS and YFSETQ. J was trimmed by 6 bases and V by 0 bases; bases with no gene match: 11. CDR3 length: 16 amino acids. The CDR3 protein is CASSLAGSGGLREQYF. The CDR3, as DNA: TGCGCCAGCAGCTTGGCCGGGAGCGGGGGTTTACGCGAGCAGTACTTC.

The V and J genes are TRBV2 and TRBJ1-1; tentatively, D is TRBD1 (6 bases). Trimming cost V 6 bases and J 0 bases, with 14 bases left between them. CDR3 length equals 15 residues. The germline V gene has CDR1 SNHLY and CDR2 FYNNEI. The CDR3 coding sequence is TGTGCCAGCAGCCCGGACAGTTTAATGAACACTGAAGCTTTCTTT. Translated, it gives CASSPDSLMNTEAFF.

CDR3: CASSIGGGGQETQYF. Here the CDR3 DNA reads TGTGCCAGTAGTATAGGAGGGGGCGGCCAAGAGACCCAGTACTTC. The chain recombines TRBV19 with TRBJ2-5; TRBD1 matches 7 bases. The germline V gene has CDR1 LNHDA and CDR2 SQIVND (reference sequence). This CDR3 is built from 15 residues. The V and J ends lost 1 base and 1 base, in that order; junction bases with no gene match: 3.

V gene TRBV6-1 combines with J gene TRBJ1-6; 7 bases agree with TRBD1. V lost 6 bases, J lost 6 bases, and 8 bases stayed unmatched. In germline, CDR1 is MNHNS, CDR2 SASEGT. The length of the CDR3 is 15 residues. DNA of the CDR3: TGTGCCAGCAGACGGGACAGAGCCTTTAATTCACCCCTCCACTTT. Its protein is CASRRDRAFNSPLHF.

The chain has TRBV10-3 and TRBJ1-1; weak D call: TRBD1 (5 bases). The germline V gene encodes CDR1 ENHRY and CDR2 SYGVKD. This CDR3 has 13 amino acids. V lost 7 bases and J lost 1, with 10 bases in between. CDR3 coding DNA: TGTGCCATCACTCTACAGGAGAACACTGAAGCTTTCTTT. As protein: CAITLQENTEAFF.

This clone has a single count. The V gene is TRBV6-5, the J gene TRBJ1-1; D gene uncertain. The V end was cut by 7 bases, the J end by 3 bases, with 12 bases between. The CDR3 spans 13 residues. Per germline, CDR1 MNHEY and CDR2 SVGAGI. CDR3 amino acids: CASKRERDTEAFF. The CDR3 DNA reads TGTGCCAGCAAGAGGGAGAGGGACACTGAAGCTTTCTTT.

The chain recombines TRBV30 with TRBJ2-1; 9 bases line up with TRBD2. This CDR3 has 12 residues. Germline V gene sequence: CDR1 GTSNPN, CDR2 SVGIG (reference sequence). CDR3 loop: CGAAGGRGEQFF. Here the CDR3 DNA reads TGTGGGGCAGCGGGGGGCAGGGGTGAGCAGTTCTTC.

The chain uses TRBV11-2 and TRBJ2-5; D perhaps matches TRBD2 (6 bases). Germline values: CDR1 SGHAT, CDR2 FQNNGV. This CDR3 is 14 amino acids long. V lost 1 base to trimming and J lost 11 bases, with 17 bases between them. The CDR3 protein is CASSLVSGLREQYF. DNA for the CDR3: TGTGCCAGCAGCTTAGTGAGCGGGCTCAGGGAGCAGTACTTC. Together with reference TRBV11-2 and TRBJ2-5, the CDR3 gives the full variable domain: EAGVAQSPRYKIIEKRQSVAFWCNPISGHATLYWYQQILGQGPKLLIQFQNNGVVDDSQLPKDRFSAERLKGVDSTLKIQPAKLEDSAVYLCASSLVSGLREQYFGPGTRLLVL.

The chain links TRBV7-9 to TRBJ2-6, with 7 nucleotides matching TRBD1. The CDR3 covers 19 residues. Germline V lookup: CDR1 SEHNR, CDR2 FQNEAQ (reference sequence). The V segment lost 0 bases and the J segment 0 bases; nucleotides outside the gene matches: 8. As DNA, the CDR3 is TGTGCCAGCAGCTTAGCCCGAGGGGGCGTGGACTCTGGGGCCAACGTCCTGACTTTC. Its translation is CASSLARGGVDSGANVLTF.

The chain has TRBV6-5 and TRBJ2-5; TRBD1 matches 7 bases. Matching the DNA end better, TRBJ2-7 makes the J call doubtful. Germline CDR1 and CDR2: MNHEY and SVGAGI. CDR3 length equals 16 residues. In nucleotides, the CDR3 is TGTGCCAGCAGTTACATCAACAGGGGAACAGCCTACGAGCAGTACTTC. Protein: CASSYINRGTAYEQYF.

V is TRBV29-1 and J is TRBJ2-3, with 11 bases lining up with TRBD2. V lost 7 bases to trimming and J lost 4 bases; unmatched junction nucleotides: 10. From germline, CDR1 is SQVTM and CDR2 ANQGSEA. This CDR3 is 15 amino acids long. The DNA for the CDR3 is TGCAGCGCCAAAGGTGTAGCGGGGGGGCCAGATACGCAGTATTTT. Its protein is CSAKGVAGGPDTQYF.

In its sample, this clone was seen a few times. The V call is TRBV7-9, the J call TRBJ2-5, with D possibly TRBD2 on 5 matching bases. Trimming stripped 8 bases from V and 4 bases from J, with 20 bases between. The CDR3 extends over 15 amino acids. Germline V gives CDR1 SEHNR, CDR2 FQNEAQ (reference sequence). CDR3 sequence reads: CASEAGGPSAETQYF. Here the CDR3 DNA reads TGTGCCAGCGAGGCGGGTGGGCCCTCCGCAGAGACCCAGTACTTC.

The chain combines TRBV9 with TRBJ2-2; 10 nucleotides align to TRBD2. The CDR3 runs to 16 residues. The junction had 3 bases not matched to a gene; V was cut back by 4 bases and J by 0 bases. Per the germline V gene, CDR1 is SGDLS and CDR2 is YYNGEE. The CDR3 DNA reads TGTGCCAGCAGCCCACTAGCGGGGACGAACACCGGGGAGCTGTTTTTT. Translating it yields CASSPLAGTNTGELFF.

CDR3 sequence reads: CASSLGVTGSSEQYF. In DNA form, the CDR3 reads TGCGCCAGCAGCTTGGGGGTGACAGGGTCAAGCGAGCAGTACTTC. The chain recombines TRBV5-1 with TRBJ2-7; 7 bases are a match to TRBD1. Losses at the gene ends were 0 bases for V and 6 bases for J; bases not matched to a gene: 9. Germline-derived CDR1 and CDR2 are SGHRS and YFSETQ. The CDR3 is 15 amino acids. The complete variable domain, with remaining parts taken from reference TRBV5-1 and TRBJ2-7, reads KAGVTQTPRYLIKTRGQQVTLSCSPISGHRSVSWYQQTPGQGLQFLFEYFSETQRNKGNFPGRFSGRQFSNSRSEMNVSTLELGDSALYLCASSLGVTGSSEQYFGPGTRLTVT.

J is TRBJ2-1 and V is TRBV2; 9 positions agree with TRBD1. Germline assignment: CDR1 SNHLY and CDR2 FYNNEI. The CDR3 runs to 14 residues. V gave up 6 bases and J gave up 9 bases; unmatched junction bases: 9. The CDR3 nucleotides are TGTGCCAGCAGCAGCGACAGGGGGTCGGGTGAGCAGTTCTTC. This translates into CASSSDRGSGEQFF.

The chain couples TRBV9 to TRBJ2-2; 12 bases are shared with TRBD2. Germline V gives CDR1 SGDLS, CDR2 YYNGEE. J gave up 5 bases and V 2 bases, and 7 bases lay outside the gene matches. CDR3 length: 17 residues. The CDR3 sequence: CASSVPLAGGRTGELFF. The CDR3 DNA follows: TGTGCCAGCAGCGTTCCCCTAGCGGGGGGGAGGACCGGGGAGCTGTTTTTT.

The chain carries TRBV2 and TRBJ2-5; tentatively, D is TRBD2 (7 bases). The germline V and J ends were trimmed by 7 bases and 5 bases, with 14 bases remaining between them. The V gene's germline CDR1 is SNHLY and CDR2 FYNNEI. The CDR3 runs 13 residues. For the CDR3, the DNA is TGTGCCAGCATCCGGGGGGCTGGTGAGACCCAGTACTTC. The encoded protein is CASIRGAGETQYF.

The rearrangement joins TRBV10-3 to TRBJ1-5, with D maybe TRBD1 (6 bases). This CDR3 has 13 amino acids. The germline V gene encodes CDR1 ENHRY and CDR2 SYGVKD. V was pared by 6 bases and J by 5 bases, with 11 bases between. CDR3 bases: TGTGCCATCAGCGACAAGGGGGATCAGCCCCAGCATTTT. Its translation is CAISDKGDQPQHF.

This clone was detected a few times. J is TRBJ2-7 and V is TRBV6-5, with TRBD1 matching over 9 bases. Unmatched junction bases numbered 4, after V lost 6 bases and J lost 4 bases. The V gene's germline CDR1 is MNHEY and CDR2 SVGAGI. This CDR3 is built from 13 residues. The CDR3 DNA reads as TGTGCCAGCAGCCCGACAGGGGGGTACGAGCAGTACTTC. This sequence encodes CASSPTGGYEQYF.